One and the same sample provided the 20 T cell receptor beta chains below, sequenced in a study of shared clonotypes between healthy human individuals. TCRdb's table, derived via immunoSEQ multiplex PCR, lists solely in-frame clones and lacks some. Of more than 500,000 clones in the sample, roughly 95% are singletons; the top ten hold 0.05% to 0.08%. Sequencing was performed on naive CD4+ T cells sorted from blood. Subset of the sample: CD45RA+ positively selected. All receptors come from a young woman in good health.

The chain links TRBV2 to TRBJ2-3, with a possible D match to TRBD1 (6 bases). V lost 2 bases to trimming and J lost 0 bases, with 9 bases between them. Germline values: CDR1 SNHLY, CDR2 FYNNEI. The CDR3 runs to 15 residues. CDR3 nucleotide sequence: TGTGCCAGCAGTGAACAGGGGCCTAGCACAGATACGCAGTATTTT. Protein sequence: CASSEQGPSTDTQYF.

This chain uses TRBV28 with TRBJ1-2; unclear D gene. There are 12 residues in the CDR3. V dropped 8 bases and J dropped 3 bases, with 10 bases sitting between them. In germline, CDR1 is MDHEN, CDR2 SYDVKM. CDR3: CASSGADYGYTF. CDR3 nucleotides: TGTGCCAGCTCGGGCGCAGACTATGGCTACACCTTC.

This chain links TRBV5-8 with TRBJ2-7; 7 bases fit TRBD1. This CDR3 has 15 residues. Germline V gene sequence: CDR1 SGHTS, CDR2 YDEGEE. Trimming took 0 bases from V and 3 from J; bases not matched to a gene: 6. CDR3 sequence reads: CASSLATGVGYEQYF. DNA for the CDR3: TGTGCCAGCAGCTTGGCCACAGGGGTAGGCTACGAGCAGTACTTC.

The chain links TRBV7-6 to TRBJ2-7; perhaps TRBD1 as D (5 bases). Germline-derived CDR1 and CDR2 are SGHVS and FNYEAQ. V lost 2 bases, J lost 3 bases, and 11 bases lay in between. This CDR3 region has 14 residues. CDR3 sequence (DNA): TGTGCCAGCAGCTTATTCCAGGGCGACTACGAGCAGTACTTC. Its translation is CASSLFQGDYEQYF.

The table lists this clone with a count of one. The V gene is TRBV2, the J gene TRBJ2-7; the match to TRBD1 covers 7 bases. Trimming took 5 bases from V and 0 from J; bases not matched to a gene: 10. The CDR3 is made up of 16 amino acids. Germline loops: CDR1 SNHLY, CDR2 FYNNEI. The CDR3 bases are TGTGCCAGCAGTCCTGGGACAGCCATAAGCTCCTACGAGCAGTACTTC. This gives the protein CASSPGTAISSYEQYF.

The chain uses TRBV6-6 and TRBJ1-5; 10 positions match TRBD1. V gave up 6 bases and J gave up 6 bases; unmatched junction bases: 8. Germline values: CDR1 MNHNY, CDR2 SVGAGI (reference sequence). This CDR3 comprises 15 residues. In nucleotides, the CDR3 is TGTGCCAGCAGGAGGGACAGGGGCGGAGGTCAGCCCCAGCATTTT. It yields the protein CASRRDRGGGQPQHF.

With regard to this clone: The same CDR3 is also encoded by other DNA sequences in this sample. The genes are TRBV5-1 and TRBJ2-5; 7 nucleotides align to TRBD1. Per germline, CDR1 SGHRS and CDR2 YFSETQ. J was trimmed by 3 bases and V by 1 base; bases with no gene match: 3. The CDR3 runs to 14 residues. DNA of the CDR3: TGCGCCAGCAGCTTGTGGCAGGGGGAAGAGACCCAGTACTTC. Amino acids: CASSLWQGEETQYF. Variable domain in full (rest from reference TRBV5-1 and TRBJ2-5): KAGVTQTPRYLIKTRGQQVTLSCSPISGHRSVSWYQQTPGQGLQFLFEYFSETQRNKGNFPGRFSGRQFSNSRSEMNVSTLELGDSALYLCASSLWQGEETQYFGPGTRLLVL.

V usage is TRBV6-1 and J usage is TRBJ1-5; 8 nucleotides line up with TRBD1. The germline V gene has CDR1 MNHNS and CDR2 SASEGT. There are 13 residues in the CDR3. V lost 4 bases, J lost 6 bases, and 2 bases stayed unmatched. The CDR3: CASSGTGFQPQHF. CDR3 nucleotides: TGTGCCAGCAGTGGGACAGGGTTTCAGCCCCAGCATTTT.

This clone has a single count. The chain employs TRBV15 and TRBJ2-1, with TRBD2 matching over 9 bases. The V gene end was trimmed by 1 base and the J gene end by 3 bases; junction bases not matched to a gene: 1. The CDR3 extends over 15 amino acids. Germline values: CDR1 LNHNV, CDR2 YYDKDF (reference sequence). CDR3 DNA sequence: TGTGCCACCAGCAGAGGGACTAGCGACTACAATGAGCAGTTCTTC. Encoded protein: CATSRGTSDYNEQFF.

This rearrangement joins TRBV7-2 to TRBJ1-1; no clear D gene. The CDR3 runs 13 residues. V shed 6 bases and J shed 0 bases, with 8 bases lying between them. The germline V gene encodes CDR1 SGHTA and CDR2 FQGNSA. CDR3: CASRPTVNTEAFF. DNA of the CDR3: TGTGCCAGCAGACCAACAGTGAACACTGAAGCTTTCTTT.

The J gene is TRBJ2-5, the V gene TRBV6-6; perhaps TRBD1 as D (8 bases). Per the germline V gene, CDR1 is MNHNY and CDR2 is SVGAGI (reference sequence). V was cut by 10 bases and J by 5 bases, with 17 bases left in between. The CDR3 covers 13 residues. The CDR3, as DNA: TGTGCCACCCACAGGGGGGGCGGGGAGACCCAGTACTTC. Protein product: CATHRGGGETQYF.

This clone came up once. The chain joins TRBV5-1 to TRBJ2-2; TRBD1 matches at 12 bases. CDR1 is SGHRS and CDR2 is YFSETQ in the germline V gene. The CDR3 is 15 amino acids. The V gene end was trimmed by 5 bases and the J gene end by 7 bases; junction bases not matched to a gene: 6. DNA of the CDR3: TGCGCCAGCAGACACGGGACAGGGGGCATCGGGGAGCTGTTTTTT. It specifies CASRHGTGGIGELFF. The variable domain in full, with the rest retrieved from reference TRBV5-1 and TRBJ2-2, is KAGVTQTPRYLIKTRGQQVTLSCSPISGHRSVSWYQQTPGQGLQFLFEYFSETQRNKGNFPGRFSGRQFSNSRSEMNVSTLELGDSALYLCASRHGTGGIGELFFGEGSRLTVL.

This clone was recorded only once. This rearrangement joins TRBV2 to TRBJ1-6; D not resolved. V lost 7 bases and J lost 0, with 10 bases in between. Germline assignment: CDR1 SNHLY and CDR2 FYNNEI. This CDR3 spans 15 amino acids. The CDR3 region is CASNPGSSYNSPLHF. The CDR3 coding sequence is TGTGCCAGCAACCCTGGGAGCTCCTATAATTCACCCCTCCACTTT.

The chain recombines TRBV18 with TRBJ1-5; tentatively, D is TRBD1 (5 bases). The CDR3 is 16 residues long. Germline values: CDR1 KGHSH, CDR2 LQKENI. Trimming cost V 5 bases and J 4 bases, with 18 bases left between them. CDR3 nucleotide sequence: TGTGCCAGCTCAACGGGACCCAGGGCGGGGAATCAGCCCCAGCATTTT. Residues: CASSTGPRAGNQPQHF.

The rearrangement uses TRBV9 and TRBJ2-1, with 8 bases lining up with TRBD2. The CDR3 sequence is 15 residues long. Germline V gene lookup returns CDR1 SGDLS and CDR2 YYNGEE. With V trimmed by 0 bases and J by 10 bases, 9 bases remained unmatched. CDR3 sequence: CASSVAEPAGGEQFF. The CDR3 nucleotides read TGTGCCAGCAGCGTAGCTGAACCCGCGGGGGGAGAGCAGTTCTTC.

This rearrangement joins TRBV10-3 to TRBJ1-3; the D gene is possibly TRBD1 (6 bases). From germline, CDR1 is ENHRY and CDR2 SYGVKD. With 5 bases removed from V and 1 base from J, the gap between germline ends came to 6 bases. The CDR3 has 13 residues. The CDR3 nucleotides read TGTGCCATCAGTACAGGGTCTGGAAACACCATATATTTT. This sequence encodes CAISTGSGNTIYF.

The V gene is TRBV18, the J gene TRBJ1-2; TRBD1 agrees at 10 bases. The junction had 9 bases not matched to a gene; V was cut back by 3 bases and J by 14 bases. This CDR3 has 13 residues. Per the germline V gene, CDR1 is KGHSH and CDR2 is LQKENI. In DNA, the CDR3 is TGTGCCAGCTCACCGTCGGGACAGGGGTCTAGAACCTTC. Encoded protein: CASSPSGQGSRTF.

The chain recombines TRBV10-3 with TRBJ2-3; D is tentatively TRBD1 or TRBD2 (5 bases each). Trimming removed 5 bases at V and 2 bases at J, with 11 bases between. Per germline, CDR1 ENHRY and CDR2 SYGVKD. The CDR3 covers 14 residues. CDR3 residues: CAISHGTNTDTQYF. DNA for the CDR3: TGTGCCATCAGTCATGGGACCAACACAGATACGCAGTATTTT.

This clone was seen once. V gene TRBV2 combines with J gene TRBJ1-3, with D perhaps matching TRBD1 (6 bases). V was pared by 1 base and J by 4 bases, with 8 bases between. The CDR3 totals 14 residues. Germline CDR1 reads SNHLY; CDR2 reads FYNNEI. CDR3 loop: CASSEGDRGNTIYF. CDR3 nucleotide sequence: TGTGCCAGCAGTGAAGGTGACAGGGGAAACACCATATATTTT.

The CDR3 nucleotides are TGTGCCAGTAGCCTACAAGGGGCGGTGAATGAGCAGTTCTTC. It specifies CASSLQGAVNEQFF. The chain links TRBV19 to TRBJ2-1; tentative D call: TRBD1 (5 bases). This CDR3 region has 14 residues. Germline assignment: CDR1 LNHDA and CDR2 SQIVND (reference sequence). The germline V and J ends were trimmed by 6 bases and 7 bases, with 16 bases remaining between them.